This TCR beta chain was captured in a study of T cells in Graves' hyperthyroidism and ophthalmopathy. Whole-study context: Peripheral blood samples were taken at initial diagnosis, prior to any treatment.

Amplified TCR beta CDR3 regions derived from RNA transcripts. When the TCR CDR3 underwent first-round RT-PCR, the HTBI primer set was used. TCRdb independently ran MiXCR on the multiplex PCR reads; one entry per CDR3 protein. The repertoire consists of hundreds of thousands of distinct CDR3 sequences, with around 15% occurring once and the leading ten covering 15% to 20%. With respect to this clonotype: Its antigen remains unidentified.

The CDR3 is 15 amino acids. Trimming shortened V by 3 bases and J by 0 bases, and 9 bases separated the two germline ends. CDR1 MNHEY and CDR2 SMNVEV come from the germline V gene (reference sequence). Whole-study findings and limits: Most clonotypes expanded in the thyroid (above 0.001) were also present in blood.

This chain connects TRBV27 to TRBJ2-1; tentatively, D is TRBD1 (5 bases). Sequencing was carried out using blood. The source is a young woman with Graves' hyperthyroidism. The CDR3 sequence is CASSFSQGSYNEQFF. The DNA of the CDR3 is TGTGCCAGCAGTTTTAGCCAGGGCTCCTACAATGAGCAGTTCTTC.